The present TCR beta chain was sequenced within a study of T cells in Graves' hyperthyroidism and ophthalmopathy. Uncontrolled infection, other autoimmune disease, pregnancy or lactation excluded patients. The PBMCs were taken from roughly 9.3 ml of fresh peripheral blood. Using RNA transcripts as the source, TCR beta CDR3 regions were amplified. The TCR CDR3 first-round RT-PCR relied on the HTBI primer set. Via MiXCR, TCRdb re-called the multiplex PCR reads, giving one row per CDR3 protein. The table shows some 250,000 distinct CDR3 sequences, with less than 15% occurring only once. The germline CDR1 and CDR2 sequences are SQVTM and ANQGSEA. The CDR3 extends over 14 amino acids. Germline trimming cut 4 bases from V and 4 bases from J; bases unmatched to any gene: 6.

The sequence was obtained from a woman between 35 and 50 years old with Graves' hyperthyroidism that later progressed to Graves' ophthalmopathy. Material for sequencing was blood. The rearrangement joins TRBV29-1 to TRBJ2-3; 9 bases fit TRBD1. CDR3 in amino acids: CSVAGTGTPDTQYF. Here the CDR3 DNA reads TGCAGCGTTGCGGGGACAGGGACCCCAGATACGCAGTATTTT.